What follows is one TCR beta chain and its context. Its antigen remains unknown. Germline CDR1 and CDR2: MDHEN and SYDVKM. V gave up 4 bases and J gave up 9 bases, with 10 bases separating them. There are 12 residues in the CDR3. The sample originates from a study of shared clonotypes between healthy human individuals. General study findings and limits: Naive subsets generally exceeded memory subsets in estimated richness. Clonotype sharing levels among donors were expected to vary with sequencing depth.

CD4+ cell separation produced CD45RA+ naive and CD45RA-negative memory subsets. Sequenced by immunoSEQ multiplex PCR; TCRdb stores in-frame clones only, minus some. This sample carries roughly 680,000 clones, about two thirds of them seen once, and the ten largest clones take over 1.5%. The source of this sequence is a woman younger than 45 in good health. V gene TRBV28 combines with J gene TRBJ2-1; D ambiguous. Material: memory CD4+ T cells sorted from blood. Subset given: CD45RA-negative fraction. Written as DNA, the CDR3 is TGTGCCAGCAGTTCCAGGACGATTGAGCAGTTCTTC. Protein sequence: CASSSRTIEQFF.